A single T cell receptor (beta chain) is shown here with its context. Its antigen is not known. Libraries were prepared by immunoSEQ multiplex PCR; TCRdb keeps only in-frame clonotypes and omits some of them. The sample includes 60,000 or so clones, over 80% of them seen just once. This record belongs to a study of OX40 agonist ivuxolimab in advanced cancers. Study observations and caveats: Expanded clones tended on average to be more numerous among CD8+ T cells than CD4+.

The V gene lost 0 bases and the J gene lost 2 bases, with 5 bases spanning the gap. Germline CDR1 MGHDK, CDR2 SYGVNS. The CDR3 consists of 14 residues. The chain employs TRBV25-1 and TRBJ1-3; D uncertain. The sample was CD4+ or CD8+ T cells sorted from blood, taken in a trial of the OX40 agonist ivuxolimab. The TCR comes from an adult with an advanced solid tumor such as melanoma, head and neck, liver or kidney cancer. In DNA, the CDR3 is TGTGCCAGCAGTGAATACGACCCTGGAAACACCATATATTTT. It translates to CASSEYDPGNTIYF.